These 9 T cell receptor beta chains came from one sample sequenced in a study of blood T cells in healthy people across ages. Using a J-beta primer mix together with a sample-barcoded 5' primer, a second PCR was run for roughly 6 to 12 cycles. TCRdb reprocessed the 5' RACE reads with MiXCR, giving one entry per CDR3 protein. In the table there are about 730,000 distinct CDR3 sequences, roughly two fifths of which are singletons. The sample comprised blood. The receptors stem from an older woman in good health.

In its sample, this clonotype was seen a few times. Written as DNA, the CDR3 is TGTGCCAGCGCATTGGGTAAACGGGTATACAATGAGCAGTTCTTC. Translated, it gives CASALGKRVYNEQFF. V and J are TRBV6-2 or TRBV6-3 and TRBJ2-1, with unresolved D. This CDR3 comprises 15 residues. CDR1 MNHEY and CDR2 SVGEGT come from the germline V gene. V shed 8 bases and J shed 4 bases, with 18 bases lying between them.

This rearrangement joins TRBV10-1 to TRBJ2-1, with D unclear. The CDR3 runs 14 residues. The germline V and J ends were trimmed by 0 bases and 2 bases, with 5 bases remaining between them. In germline, CDR1 is WNHNN, CDR2 SYGVQD (reference sequence). The CDR3 bases are TGCGCCAGCAGTGAGTCCGAGACCTACAATGAGCAGTTCTTC. This encodes CASSESETYNEQFF.

On this clonotype: Sequence at one end of the junction differs from germline and may be a read error. The rearrangement joins TRBV29-1 to TRBJ1-2; TRBD1 agrees at 8 bases. This CDR3 is 13 amino acids long. CDR1 SQVTM and CDR2 ANQGSEA come from the germline V gene. The CDR3 protein is CGVEGQGGYGYTF. The CDR3 DNA reads TGCGGCGTTGAAGGACAGGGCGGATATGGCTACACCTTC.

This clonotype was counted only a few times. This rearrangement joins TRBV20-1 to TRBJ2-1; D gene unclear. The CDR3 covers 11 residues. From germline, CDR1 is DFQATT and CDR2 SNEGSKA (reference sequence). V was clipped by 6 bases and J by 6 bases, with 9 bases between them. This CDR3 reads CSAERSNEQFF. In DNA, the CDR3 is TGCAGTGCCGAACGCAGCAATGAGCAGTTCTTC.

The V and J genes are TRBV5-1 and TRBJ2-7, with 7 bases identical to TRBD1. The germline V gene encodes CDR1 SGHRS and CDR2 YFSETQ. Trimming took 3 bases from V and 6 from J; bases not matched to a gene: 12. The CDR3 loop spans 15 amino acids. CDR3 bases: TGCGCCAGCAGCTCAACAACACAGGGGATCGGCGAGCAGTACTTC. Protein product: CASSSTTQGIGEQYF.

This clonotype was seen only once. The conserved phenylalanine or tryptophan normally closing the CDR3 is absent here, so this likely arose from a read error. V gene TRBV7-2 combines with J gene TRBJ2-5, with TRBD2 as a possible D gene (5 bases). The assigned J gene may be wrong: the sequence end matches TRBJ2-4 better. Germline V gives CDR1 SGHTA, CDR2 FQGNSA. This CDR3 has 16 amino acids. The CDR3 spells CASSLAPGSRGNIQYL. CDR3 DNA sequence: TGTGCCAGCAGCTTAGCCCCGGGGAGCCGGGGAAACATTCAGTACTTA.

The chain recombines TRBV9 with TRBJ1-6; 7 bases match TRBD1. Germline-derived CDR1 and CDR2 are SGDLS and YYNGEE. With V trimmed by 2 bases and J by 5 bases, 4 bases remained unmatched. The CDR3 runs 15 residues. In nucleotides, the CDR3 is TGTGCCAGCAGCGTGGCAGGGGGGGATAATTCACCCCTCCACTTT. It encodes CASSVAGGDNSPLHF.

This clonotype was found many times. At one boundary the junction diverges from the germline segment, which might be a read error. V usage is TRBV5-1 and J usage is TRBJ1-2; D remains unclear. The CDR3 consists of 13 residues. Germline V gene lookup returns CDR1 SGHRS and CDR2 YFSETQ. CDR3 bases: TGTGCCAGCAGCTTAGATCCCAACTATGGCTACACCTTC. It encodes CASSLDPNYGYTF. Filled out from reference TRBV5-1 and TRBJ1-2, the complete variable domain reads KAGVTQTPRYLIKTRGQQVTLSCSPISGHRSVSWYQQTPGQGLQFLFEYFSETQRNKGNFPGRFSGRQFSNSRSEMNVSTLELGDSALYLCASSLDPNYGYTFGSGTRLTVV.

J is TRBJ2-6 and V is TRBV6-5; D may correspond to TRBD1 or TRBD2 (5 bases each). V was trimmed by 4 bases and J by 3 bases, leaving 19 bases between them. CDR1 and CDR2 (germline): MNHEY, SVGAGI. CDR3 size: 18 residues. CDR3 DNA: TGTGCCAGCAGTTCCGGGACCCGTCTTGCGGATGGGGCCAACGTCCTGACTTTC. Translated: CASSSGTRLADGANVLTF.